The rows below give T cell receptor beta chains drawn from one sample of a study of OX40 agonist ivuxolimab in advanced cancers. This table comes from immunoSEQ multiplex PCR, and its TCRdb copy is limited to in-frame clones, with some not included. This repertoire shows around 78,000 clones, 87% found once; its top ten account for 0.24%. The sequences come from CD4+ or CD8+ T cells sorted from blood, collected in a trial of the OX40 agonist ivuxolimab. Every receptor here comes from an adult with an advanced solid tumor such as melanoma, head and neck, liver or kidney cancer. CDR3s include the opening cysteine and the closing phenylalanine or tryptophan. D genes are given only for firm matches. A row's size may be missing; if present it is once, few, many or a size class.

>.|TRBV21-1|.|16|TRBJ1-1
CASCPIRDAQHTEAFF
TGTGCCAGCTGTCCGATCCGGGACGCACAACACACTGAAGCTTTCTTT
>.|TRBV28|TRBD1|14|TRBJ1-5
CASSPGTVTLPQHF
TGTGCCAGCAGTCCTGGGACAGTTACTTTGCCCCAGCATTTT
>.|TRBV6-5|TRBD1|15|TRBJ2-1
CASKRDRVGYNEQFF
TGTGCCAGCAAGAGGGACAGGGTGGGTTACAATGAGCAGTTCTTC
>once|TRBV7-6|.|16|TRBJ2-2
CASSFSPRQTGGELFF
TGTGCCAGCAGCTTTAGTCCCCGACAGACGGGGGGGGAGCTGTTTTTT
>.|TRBV10-3|TRBD2|16|TRBJ2-3
CAISDIAGGSTDTQYF
TGTGCCATCAGTGACATCGCGGGAGGGAGCACAGATACGCAGTATTTT
>.|TRBV10-1|.|13|TRBJ2-3
CASSGVSTDTQYF
TGCGCCAGCAGTGGAGTTAGCACAGATACGCAGTATTTT
>.|TRBV5-1|.|13|TRBJ1-1
CASSLQANTEAFF
TGCGCCAGCAGCTTACAGGCGAACACTGAAGCTTTCTTT
>.|TRBV6-5|.|14|TRBJ1-3
CASSQGYSGNTIYF
TGTGCCAGCAGCCAGGGGTACTCTGGAAACACCATATATTTT
>once|TRBV4-2|.|15|TRBJ1-4
CASSDSTSTNEKLFF
TGTGCCAGCTCGGACAGTACTTCAACTAATGAAAAACTGTTTTTT
>.|TRBV10-3|TRBD2|15|TRBJ2-3
CAIRNSGEGTDTQYF
TGTGCCATCAGGAACAGCGGGGAGGGCACAGATACGCAGTATTTT
>.|TRBV27|.|14|TRBJ2-1
CASSRARRDNEQFF
TGTGCCAGCAGTCGAGCGAGGAGAGACAATGAGCAGTTCTTC